The T cell receptor beta chain under discussion was sequenced for a study of blood T cell repertoires in COVID-19. Looking at the study overall: The United States, Italy and Spain were the sources of the acute and convalescent COVID-19 samples.

Some clones are missing from TCRdb's copy, which holds only in-frame ones; the method was immunoSEQ multiplex PCR. The sample records under 100,000 clones, 85% to 95% being singletons. V dropped 0 bases and J dropped 6 bases, with 13 bases sitting between them. Germline V gene data show CDR1 as SGDLS and CDR2 as YYNGEE. CDR3 length equals 15 residues. The chain couples TRBV9 to TRBJ1-5, with no clear D. The sequencing sample was made of peripheral blood. The sequence came from a woman aged 60 to 75 with active COVID-19. CDR3 region: CASSVGPEGGQPQHF. The CDR3 nucleotides are TGTGCCAGCAGCGTAGGACCAGAGGGAGGTCAGCCCCAGCATTTT. The full variable domain, its missing parts supplied by reference TRBV9 and TRBJ1-5, is DSGVTQTPKHLITATGQRVTLRCSPRSGDLSVYWYQQSLDQGLQFLIQYYNGEERAKGNILERFSAQQFPDLHSELNLSSLELGDSALYFCASSVGPEGGQPQHFGDGTRLSIL.